This entry features one T cell receptor beta chain sequence. This record belongs to a study of blood T cell repertoires in COVID-19. The wider study: From the United States, Italy and Spain came samples of acute and convalescent COVID-19. Nucleic acid was either cDNA or gDNA, and it came from T cells, B-cell-depleted T cells, or PBMCs.

Study processing details: Amplification of reference gene primers was used by the study to estimate nucleated cell counts. Generated by immunoSEQ multiplex PCR, the TCRdb table keeps only in-frame clones and is missing some. V and J calls and clone size are those listed in that table; D and trimming were worked out from the DNA. Here the sample spans about 150,000 clones, more than 85% being singletons. The TCR originated in a woman aged 70-85 years with acute or convalescent COVID-19. The sequenced material came from peripheral blood.

CDR3 amino acids: CASSLGGGSSYEQYF. CDR3 nucleotide sequence: TGTGCCAGCAGCTTAGGGGGAGGTAGCTCCTACGAGCAGTACTTC. The rearrangement links TRBV13 to TRBJ2-7, with TRBD2 as a possible D gene (6 bases). V gave up 0 bases and J gave up 0 bases, with 9 bases separating them. This CDR3 contains 15 residues. Germline assignment: CDR1 PRHDT and CDR2 FYEKMQ (reference sequence).